The 18 T cell receptor beta chains given below trace back to one sample, sequenced in a study of shared clonotypes between healthy human individuals. Sequenced by immunoSEQ multiplex PCR; TCRdb stores in-frame clones only, minus some. Of around 2,100,000 clones in the sample, 85% to 95% are singletons; the top ten hold under 1.5%. Positively selected for CCR7, the CD45RO-negative cells used as naive CD8 cells excluded terminally differentiated effector memory CD45RA+ cells. Sequencing was carried out using naive CD8+ T cells sorted from blood. The receptor set was obtained from a man between 18 and 29 years old in good health.

The rearrangement uses TRBV5-1 and TRBJ2-2; D gene unclear. V shed 0 bases and J shed 0 bases, with 6 bases lying between them. The CDR3 sequence is 15 residues long. Germline CDR1 SGHRS, CDR2 YFSETQ. CDR3 nucleotide sequence: TGCGCCAGCAGCTTGGAAAGGCCGAACACCGGGGAGCTGTTTTTT. This gives the protein CASSLERPNTGELFF.

This chain links TRBV10-2 with TRBJ2-7, with D uncertain. CDR1 WSHSY and CDR2 SAAADI come from the germline V gene. CDR3 length equals 13 residues. V was trimmed by 6 bases and J by 2 bases, leaving 11 bases between them. The CDR3 DNA follows: TGCGCCAGCAGGGTGGGAATCGCCTACGAGCAGTACTTC. Protein sequence: CASRVGIAYEQYF.

The rearrangement links TRBV4-1 to TRBJ1-5, with D tentatively TRBD1 (5 bases). The CDR3 is 16 residues long. The V gene's germline CDR1 is MGHRA and CDR2 YSYEKL. Trimming cost V 4 bases and J 0 bases, with 13 bases left between them. CDR3 protein: CASSPLEGNSNQPQHF. The DNA for the CDR3 is TGCGCCAGCAGCCCCCTCGAGGGGAATAGCAATCAGCCCCAGCATTTT.

The chain uses TRBV5-6 and TRBJ2-5, with a possible D match to TRBD1 (7 bases). CDR3 size: 15 residues. V was pared by 4 bases and J by 0 bases, with 13 bases between. CDR1 is SGHDT and CDR2 is YYEEEE in the germline V gene. The CDR3 region has the DNA TGTGCCAGCAGCGCGGCAGGGGGGTACCAAGAGACCCAGTACTTC. This encodes CASSAAGGYQETQYF.

The chain is built from TRBV9 and TRBJ2-3; D is possibly TRBD1 (6 bases). The CDR3 covers 16 residues. V lost 4 bases to trimming and J lost 0 bases, with 15 bases between them. Germline assignment: CDR1 SGDLS and CDR2 YYNGEE. The CDR3 is CASSPQGHTSTDTQYF. The DNA of the CDR3 is TGTGCCAGCAGCCCCCAGGGGCACACAAGCACAGATACGCAGTATTTT.

This rearrangement joins TRBV28 to TRBJ1-5, with D hard to call. Trimming removed 3 bases at V and 1 base at J, with 10 bases between. The CDR3 is 15 amino acids. Germline V gives CDR1 MDHEN, CDR2 SYDVKM. CDR3: CASSLRGESNQPQHF. CDR3 in DNA: TGTGCCAGCAGTTTGCGTGGGGAGAGCAATCAGCCCCAGCATTTT.

This chain links TRBV29-1 with TRBJ2-1, with TRBD1 matching 10 bases. The V gene end was trimmed by 7 bases and the J gene end by 6 bases; junction bases not matched to a gene: 3. Germline lookup yields CDR1 SQVTM and CDR2 ANQGSEA. There are 12 residues in the CDR3. The chain's CDR3 is CSADRGLNEQFF. The CDR3 nucleotides are TGCAGCGCTGACAGGGGGCTCAATGAGCAGTTCTTC.

The rearrangement joins TRBV28 to TRBJ2-5; D is unclear. The CDR3 runs to 14 residues. V dropped 7 bases and J dropped 2 bases, with 14 bases sitting between them. Germline V CDR1 and CDR2: MDHEN, SYDVKM. CDR3 sequence (DNA): TGTGCCAGCACGATGACGGGCAGTCAAGAGACCCAGTACTTC. Translated: CASTMTGSQETQYF.

The genes are TRBV11-2 and TRBJ1-2; D is unresolved. V was clipped by 3 bases and J by 2 bases, with 10 bases between them. CDR3 length: 14 residues. CDR1 is SGHAT, CDR2 FQNNGV, per germline. The DNA for the CDR3 is TGTGCCAGCAGCTTTTTCGACGGAAACTATGGCTACACCTTC. Its protein product is CASSFFDGNYGYTF.

J is TRBJ1-2 and V is TRBV5-6; D not resolved. The V end lost 0 bases, the J end lost 7 bases, and 10 bases lay between the germline ends. Germline-derived CDR1 and CDR2 are SGHDT and YYEEEE. CDR3 length: 13 residues. For the CDR3, the DNA is TGTGCCAGCAGCTTGGTTGACGATTTTGGCTACACCTTC. It specifies CASSLVDDFGYTF.

A single count supports this clone. The chain employs TRBV4-1 and TRBJ2-7; TRBD1 might be the D (7 bases). V was shortened by 5 bases and J by 2 bases, with 13 bases between the two germline ends. Germline V lookup: CDR1 MGHRA, CDR2 YSYEKL. The CDR3 consists of 14 residues. The CDR3 loop is CASSNRRGPYEQYF. Written as DNA, the CDR3 is TGCGCCAGCAGCAATCGGAGGGGGCCCTACGAGCAGTACTTC.

This sequence joins TRBV6-1 and TRBJ1-6, with TRBD1 matching 7 bases. V was pared by 0 bases and J by 7 bases, with 6 bases of the junction left unmatched. Germline loops: CDR1 MNHNS, CDR2 SASEGT. There are 16 residues in the CDR3. CDR3 sequence reads: CASSEALLQGNSPLHF. The CDR3 DNA is TGTGCCAGCAGTGAAGCGCTTTTACAGGGGAATTCACCCCTCCACTTT.

The chain couples TRBV2 to TRBJ2-7, with TRBD2 matching over 11 bases. Germline V gene lookup returns CDR1 SNHLY and CDR2 FYNNEI. J lost 5 bases, V lost 8 bases, and 8 bases had no gene match. The CDR3 has 14 residues. CDR3 DNA sequence: TGTGCCAGCCGCCTAGCGGGAGGCTGGGACGAGCAGTACTTC. It codes for CASRLAGGWDEQYF.

The V call is TRBV20-1, the J call TRBJ1-5; the D gene is possibly TRBD1 (6 bases). CDR1 DFQATT and CDR2 SNEGSKA come from the germline V gene (reference sequence). V lost 6 bases to trimming and J lost 13 bases, with 13 bases between them. The CDR3 runs 10 residues. This CDR3 reads CSAGGALQHF. DNA of the CDR3: TGCAGTGCGGGGGGGGCCCTGCAGCATTTT.

The chain recombines TRBV11-2 with TRBJ2-7; TRBD2 is a possible D gene (6 bases). Between the trimmed V and J ends, which lost 1 base and 0 bases, there was a span of 16 bases. This CDR3 is built from 17 residues. Germline-derived CDR1 and CDR2 are SGHAT and FQNNGV. The CDR3 coding sequence is TGTGCCAGCAGCTTAGGGGGCGGACTATTAGCCTCCTACGAGCAGTACTTC. Translation gives CASSLGGGLLASYEQYF.

The chain combines TRBV4-1 with TRBJ2-7, with 8 bases fitting TRBD1. The CDR3 covers 14 residues. The junction had 3 bases not matched to a gene; V was cut back by 3 bases and J by 2 bases. Germline-derived CDR1 and CDR2 are MGHRA and YSYEKL. CDR3 nucleotides: TGCGCCAGCAGCCACCAGGGACAGGCCTACGAGCAGTACTTC. It encodes CASSHQGQAYEQYF.

The genes are TRBV19 and TRBJ2-7; 11 positions agree with TRBD2. V lost 8 bases and J lost 3; bases outside the gene matches: 6. This CDR3 is 14 amino acids long. Looked up from germline, CDR1 is LNHDA and CDR2 is SQIVND (reference sequence). This CDR3 is CASAASGGFYEQYF. CDR3 in DNA: TGTGCCAGTGCAGCTAGCGGGGGGTTCTACGAGCAGTACTTC. The variable domain in full, completed from reference TRBV19 and TRBJ2-7, reads DGGITQSPKYLFRKEGQNVTLSCEQNLNHDAMYWYRQDPGQGLRLIYYSQIVNDFQKGDIAEGYSVSREKKESFPLTVTSAQKNPTAFYLCASAASGGFYEQYFGPGTRLTVT.

This chain uses TRBV5-1 with TRBJ1-2; TRBD1 matches 9 bases. Losses at the gene ends were 7 bases for V and 6 bases for J; bases not matched to a gene: 7. The CDR3 consists of 13 residues. Germline V CDR1 and CDR2: SGHRS, YFSETQ. The CDR3, as DNA: TGCGCCAGCGCAGGACAGGGGATCAATGGCTACACCTTC. Protein product: CASAGQGINGYTF.